Below, 17 T cell receptor beta chains from the same sample are listed, as sequenced in a study of CD8 T cells in ankylosing spondylitis. TCRdb redid the calling of the 5' RACE reads with MiXCR, one entry per CDR3 protein. The repertoire consists of 250,000 or so distinct CDR3 sequences, with around 25% occurring once and the leading ten covering about 0.6%. Sequences were obtained from blood, either unsorted or a sorted T cell fraction (not recorded which). Receptors were obtained from a male donor with ankylosing spondylitis or in good health (not recorded which).

A remark on this clonotype: A read error may account for a junction end that differs from germline. The gene calls are TRBV7-7 and TRBJ2-5, with D unresolved. The germline V gene encodes CDR1 SSHAT and CDR2 FNYEAQ (reference sequence). The CDR3 extends over 14 amino acids. CDR3 residues: CASSQTSTGETQYF. The CDR3 DNA sequence: TGTGCTAGCAGCCAGACCAGTACCGGGGAGACCCAGTACTTC.

This chain joins TRBV20-1 and TRBJ1-2; the D gene is possibly TRBD1 (6 bases). The CDR3 runs 14 residues. Deletions cut 2 bases from V and 2 bases from J, with 12 bases between. Germline CDR1 reads DFQATT; CDR2 reads SNEGSKA (reference sequence). This CDR3 reads CSARPTGTNYGYTF. The CDR3 DNA reads TGCAGTGCTAGACCTACAGGGACAAACTATGGCTACACCTTC.

The chain joins TRBV10-3 to TRBJ1-6; 8 positions agree with TRBD1. This CDR3 contains 16 residues. The J segment lost 6 bases and the V segment lost 3 bases, leaving 7 bases of the junction unmatched. In germline, CDR1 is ENHRY, CDR2 SYGVKD. CDR3 DNA sequence: TGTGCCATCAGTGAACTGGGGACAGGCGGTAATTCACCCCTCCACTTT. This encodes CAISELGTGGNSPLHF.

The chain has TRBV12-3 or TRBV12-4 and TRBJ1-2; D is perhaps TRBD1 (5 bases). Trimming shortened V by 5 bases and J by 7 bases, and 17 bases separated the two germline ends. There are 14 residues in the CDR3. The CDR3 sequence is CASSPVGAFGGYTF. The DNA for the CDR3 is TGTGCCAGCAGTCCGGTTGGGGCGTTTGGTGGCTACACCTTC.

This clonotype was seen at least ten times. This sequence joins TRBV20-1 and TRBJ2-5; D is perhaps TRBD1 (6 bases). The V end was cut by 8 bases, the J end by 1 base, with 14 bases between. The CDR3 covers 13 residues. Germline V gene lookup returns CDR1 DFQATT and CDR2 SNEGSKA (reference sequence). This CDR3 is CSPQTGVQETQYF. CDR3 DNA sequence: TGCAGTCCGCAGACAGGCGTCCAAGAGACCCAGTACTTC.

This clonotype has just a few counts. The V call is TRBV20-1, the J call TRBJ2-1; the D is unclear. This CDR3 region has 14 residues. The germline V gene has CDR1 DFQATT and CDR2 SNEGSKA (reference sequence). Trimming cost V 4 bases and J 3 bases, with 13 bases left between them. The CDR3 coding sequence is TGCAGTGCTATTATCCCCGGACGCTACAATGAGCAGTTCTTC. This sequence encodes CSAIIPGRYNEQFF.

In its sample, this clonotype was seen a few times. This chain connects TRBV20-1 to TRBJ2-1; D perhaps matches TRBD2 (6 bases). CDR3 length equals 13 residues. CDR1 DFQATT and CDR2 SNEGSKA come from the germline V gene (reference sequence). V lost 2 bases, J lost 4 bases, and 9 bases lay in between. The CDR3 DNA sequence: TGCAGTGCTAGAATTGGGGGGTACAATGAGCAGTTCTTC. It specifies CSARIGGYNEQFF.

This clonotype occurred a few times. The chain joins TRBV10-3 to TRBJ2-7; D might be TRBD1 (6 bases). The CDR3 spans 16 residues. Between the trimmed V and J ends, which lost 3 bases and 5 bases, there was a span of 20 bases. Germline lookup yields CDR1 ENHRY and CDR2 SYGVKD. CDR3 DNA: TGTGCCATCAGTGACCAGAGGGGACACGACGGGAACGAGCAGTACTTC. This encodes CAISDQRGHDGNEQYF.

This sequence joins TRBV12-3 or TRBV12-4 and TRBJ1-3; D is undetermined. The CDR3 has 13 amino acids. The germline V and J ends were trimmed by 8 bases and 3 bases, with 11 bases remaining between them. CDR3 nucleotides: TGTGCCAGCGCAAGGACGGATGGAAACACCATATATTTT. Translating gives CASARTDGNTIYF.

The rearrangement links TRBV6-5 to TRBJ2-7; the match to TRBD1 covers 7 bases. The length of the CDR3 is 12 residues. The germline V gene has CDR1 MNHEY and CDR2 SVGAGI. V shed 10 bases and J 4 bases; nucleotides not matched to a gene: 7. Here the CDR3 DNA reads TGTGCCACCGGGACAGCTCCTTACGAGCAGTACTTC. Encoded protein: CATGTAPYEQYF.

This clonotype occurred many times. This chain links TRBV29-1 with TRBJ1-1, with D perhaps matching TRBD1 (5 bases). Per the germline V gene, CDR1 is SQVTM and CDR2 is ANQGSEA. This CDR3 comprises 17 residues. Trimming cost V 3 bases and J 0 bases, with 20 bases left between them. CDR3 sequence: CSVEAAPGRKVNTEAFF. The CDR3, as DNA: TGCAGCGTTGAGGCGGCGCCGGGGCGCAAGGTGAACACTGAAGCTTTCTTT.

The V and J genes are TRBV20-1 and TRBJ2-1, with TRBD2 matching 13 bases. J lost 8 bases, V lost 6 bases, and 10 bases had no gene match. The CDR3 contains 15 residues. Germline CDR1 DFQATT, CDR2 SNEGSKA (reference sequence). CDR3 DNA: TGCAGTGCCCCCGTACTAGCGGGGGGGCCATATGAGCAGTTCTTC. Translated, it gives CSAPVLAGGPYEQFF.

The gene calls are TRBV6-5 and TRBJ2-5; D may correspond to TRBD1 or TRBD2 (5 bases each). Per the germline V gene, CDR1 is MNHEY and CDR2 is SVGAGI. This CDR3 has 16 amino acids. V was shortened by 2 bases and J by 4 bases, with 17 bases between the two germline ends. In DNA, the CDR3 is TGTGCCAGCAGTTACGGCGGGCAGGGCCGGCGAGAGACCCAGTACTTC. Translation gives CASSYGGQGRRETQYF.

Remarks on this clonotype: Compared with germline, one end of the junction differs, possibly owing to a read error. J is TRBJ2-4 and V is TRBV20-1, with TRBD2 identical over 15 bases. The CDR3 has 17 amino acids. CDR1 and CDR2 from the germline V gene are DFQATT and SNEGSKA (reference sequence). The CDR3, as DNA: TGCAGTGCTGTAGGACTAGCGGGGGGGCCGGCCAAAAACATTAAGTACTTC. This encodes CSAVGLAGGPAKNIKYF.

This clonotype was seen many times. V and J are TRBV20-1 and TRBJ2-3; either TRBD1 or TRBD2 may supply D (5 bases each). The CDR3 consists of 14 residues. CDR1 and CDR2 from the germline V gene are DFQATT and SNEGSKA (reference sequence). Trimming left V 1 base short and J 4 bases short, with 12 bases between. The DNA for the CDR3 is TGCAGTGCTAGAGTAGGGCAGGGACCAGATACGCAGTATTTT. It specifies CSARVGQGPDTQYF.

The J gene is TRBJ2-1, the V gene TRBV7-6; D might be TRBD2 (5 bases). The germline V gene has CDR1 SGHVS and CDR2 FNYEAQ. The CDR3 length is 12 residues. Between the trimmed V and J ends, which lost 1 base and 7 bases, there was a span of 5 bases. CDR3 in amino acids: CASSLGENEQFF. The CDR3 DNA reads as TGTGCCAGCAGCTTAGGGGAGAATGAGCAGTTCTTC. Supplemented by reference TRBV7-6 and TRBJ2-1, the full variable domain reads GAGVSQSPRYKVTKRGQDVALRCDPISGHVSLYWYRQALGQGPEFLTYFNYEAQQDKSGLPNDRFSAERPEGSISTLTIQRTEQRDSAMYRCASSLGENEQFFGPGTRLTVL.

This clonotype was found a few times. The rearrangement uses TRBV2 and TRBJ2-1; D may correspond to TRBD1 or TRBD2 (5 bases each). Trimming cost V 7 bases and J 4 bases, with 11 bases left between them. This CDR3 region has 13 residues. The germline V gene encodes CDR1 SNHLY and CDR2 FYNNEI. CDR3: CASTRGRYNEQFF. In DNA, the CDR3 is TGTGCCAGCACTCGGGGACGGTACAATGAGCAGTTCTTC.